The entry below gives a single T cell receptor (beta chain) sequence along with its context. Its cognate antigen is unknown. The sample belongs to a study of identifying expanded T cells in peripheral blood. Study findings and constraints: Roughly 1.1 clones differed between technical replicates, versus around 15 and 19 over time. Roughly two-week clone count variance significantly increased as total template count grew.

The CDR3 is 13 amino acids. Germline CDR1 reads MNHEY; CDR2 reads SMNVEV (reference sequence). V dropped 6 bases and J dropped 6; count of bases not matched to a gene: 3. Data came from immunoSEQ multiplex PCR; TCRdb stores just in-frame clones and leaves some out. The table shows around 120,000 clones, with 75% to 90% occurring only once. During the collection period, no donor immune events like infections were recorded. This receptor was obtained from a person aged 18-70 years in good health. Sequenced: blood. The chain uses TRBV27 and TRBJ2-4, with TRBD2 matching over 9 bases. CDR3 region: CASRLAGVNIQYF. The DNA for the CDR3 is TGTGCCAGCAGATTAGCGGGAGTAAACATTCAGTACTTC.